This T cell receptor beta chain was identified in a study of T cell changes during pregnancy in multiple sclerosis. Using immunoSEQ multiplex PCR, the repertoire was profiled, and TCRdb retains in-frame clones only, with some absent. The repertoire has more than 60,000 clones, roughly nine tenths of them found once; the top ten carry around 0.85%. Losses at the gene ends were 0 bases for V and 11 bases for J; bases not matched to a gene: 5. Germline CDR1 reads SGDLS; CDR2 reads YYNGEE. The CDR3 consists of 14 residues. This chain uses TRBV9 with TRBJ1-6; TRBD1 aligns across 7 bases. Sequencing was performed on peripheral blood, taken before pregnancy. This clonotype was sampled from a female donor with multiple sclerosis, enrolled in a pregnancy study. For the CDR3, the DNA is TGTGCCAGCAGCGTAGGACAGGGTCCGACACCCCTCCACTTT. Encoded protein: CASSVGQGPTPLHF.